The T cell receptor (beta chain) under discussion was sequenced for a study of blood T cell repertoires in COVID-19 (dated by TCRdb to the early 2020s). Background on the whole study: Samples from collaborators originated in the United States, Italy and Spain and spanned both the acute and convalescent phases of COVID-19. The material from the prospective study consisted of cDNA or gDNA derived from T cells, B-cell-depleted T cells, or PBMCs. The dataset comprised deeply sampled blood TCRbeta repertoires from subjects exposed to, actively infected with, or recovered from COVID-19. The repertoires were made available in a free public database intended to serve as a resource for research on the immune response to SARS-CoV-2. The samples were drawn from the first 160 participants of the ongoing ImmuneRACE study and from 950 to 1,500 subjects provided by 6 global collaborators. A de-identified subject ID, COVID-19 status, age in years and sex were almost always included in the sample metadata. Where available, HLA class I and class II types were obtained from metadata supplied by the sample provider rather than from assay-based typing. Broader findings and caveats from the paper: Clinical and demographic metadata were provided uncurated, with the amount varying by source and participant.

The immunoSEQ Assay, a bias-controlled multiplex PCR, was used to amplify TCRbeta CDR3 regions from genomic DNA. The original methods were these. Within the assay, amplification of reference gene primers was used to estimate how many nucleated cells each sample contained. To quantify the absolute abundance of each unique TCRbeta CDR3 rearrangement, sequence reads were collapsed and filtered. Productive Simpson clonality was computed per sample as the square root of Simpson's diversity index over productive rearrangements. TCRdb obtained this table from immuneACCESS and retained in-frame rearrangements with V and J assigned. These tables miss some clones; where compared with another copy, unresolved V genes account for less than half of the shortfall, and the remainder is unexplained. The V and J calls and clone size come from that table; D and trimming were worked out from the DNA. Counted in this sample were about 190,000 clones; around 80% of them appeared once. The ten largest clones capture around 19% of the sample.

The junction shows trimming of 2 bases on V and 4 bases on J, and the gene matches do not reach 1 base of it. The CDR1 and CDR2 encoded by the germline V gene are SGDLS and YYNGEE. Counted from cysteine to phenylalanine, this CDR3 has 13 amino acids. The sequence is cut down to CDR3 DNA, 39 bases in frame from base 1. Each collaborating institution followed its own protocols to collect whole blood in K2EDTA tubes. For TCRbeta analysis, collaborators shipped samples in one of three forms: frozen whole blood, isolated PBMCs, or DNA extracted from either of those sample types. Worth noting for this clone: The target of this receptor is not known. Per-base quality was not reported, and no clone a single base away is much larger than it.

Sequencing was done on a sample of peripheral blood. The receptor chain draws on TRBV9 and TRBJ2-3; 7 nucleotides in the junction match TRBD1. The receptor was isolated from a human donor in a cohort sampled during active COVID-19. The CDR3 region: CASSVGQPDTQYF. The DNA sequence is TGTGCCAGCAGCGTGGGACAGCCAGATACGCAGTATTTT.